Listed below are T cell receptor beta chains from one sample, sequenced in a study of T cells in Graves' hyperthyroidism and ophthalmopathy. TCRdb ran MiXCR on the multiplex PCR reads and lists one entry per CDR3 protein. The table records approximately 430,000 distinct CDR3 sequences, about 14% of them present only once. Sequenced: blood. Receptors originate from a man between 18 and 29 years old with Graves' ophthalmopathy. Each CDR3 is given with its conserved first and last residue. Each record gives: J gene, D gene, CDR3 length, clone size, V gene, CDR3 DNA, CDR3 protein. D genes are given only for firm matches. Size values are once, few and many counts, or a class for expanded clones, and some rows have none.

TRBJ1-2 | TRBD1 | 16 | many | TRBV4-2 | TGTGCCAGCAGCCGCGGACAGGGGGGAGTTCTGGGAGGCTACACCTTC | CASSRGQGGVLGGYTF
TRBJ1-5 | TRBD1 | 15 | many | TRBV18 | TGTGCCAGCTCACAAGGACAGGGGATCAATCAGCCCCAGCATTTT | CASSQGQGINQPQHF
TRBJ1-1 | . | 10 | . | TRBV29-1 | TGCAGCGTTGTCGACACTGAAGCTTTCTTT | CSVVDTEAFF
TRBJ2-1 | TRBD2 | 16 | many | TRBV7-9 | TGTGCCAGCGAGGCCGTTAGCGGGAGGGCCCTCAATGAGCAGTTCTTC | CASEAVSGRALNEQFF
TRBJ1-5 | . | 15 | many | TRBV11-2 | TGTGCCAGCAGCTTAGAGTGGGATAGCAATCAGCCCCAGCATTTT | CASSLEWDSNQPQHF
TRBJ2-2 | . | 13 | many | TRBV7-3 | TGTGCCAGCAGCTTGCGAGAGTCCGCGGAGCTGTTTTTT | CASSLRESAELFF
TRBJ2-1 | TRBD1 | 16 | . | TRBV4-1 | TGCGCCAGCAGCCAAGATCTTACCCTTGGACAGGGGGTTCAGTTCTTC | CASSQDLTLGQGVQFF
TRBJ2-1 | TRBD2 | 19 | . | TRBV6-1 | TGTGCCAGCAGTACCGGGACTAGCGGGAGTTGGAGGAATAACAATGAGCAGTTCTTC | CASSTGTSGSWRNNNEQFF
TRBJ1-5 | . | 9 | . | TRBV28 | TGTGGCGACAATCAGCCCCAGCATTTT | CGDNQPQHF
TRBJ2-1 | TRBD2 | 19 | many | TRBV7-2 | TGTGCCAGCAGCTTTAGACGGACTAGCGGGAGGGCCTTCTACAATGAGCAGTTCTTC | CASSFRRTSGRAFYNEQFF
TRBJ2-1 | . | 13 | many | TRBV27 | TGTGCCTCCAGCGGATTGGGCTGGGATGAGCAGTTCTTC | CASSGLGWDEQFF
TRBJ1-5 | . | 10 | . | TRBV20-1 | TGCAGTGCTAGAGTTCAGCCCCAGCATTTT | CSARVQPQHF
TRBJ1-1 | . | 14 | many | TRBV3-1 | TGTGCCAGCAGCCCCGGACTGGGGAACACTGAAGCTTTCTTT | CASSPGLGNTEAFF
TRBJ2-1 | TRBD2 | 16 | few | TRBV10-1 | TGCGCCAGCAGCGCCTTAGCGGGAGGTTCCTACAATGAGCAGTTCTTC | CASSALAGGSYNEQFF
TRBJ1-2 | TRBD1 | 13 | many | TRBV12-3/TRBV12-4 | TGTGCCAGCAGCTATGGGACAGGGGGTGGCTACACCTTC | CASSYGTGGGYTF
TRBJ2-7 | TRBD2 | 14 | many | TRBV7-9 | TGTGCCAGCAGGGGACTAGCGCCTTCCTACGAGCAGTACTTC | CASRGLAPSYEQYF